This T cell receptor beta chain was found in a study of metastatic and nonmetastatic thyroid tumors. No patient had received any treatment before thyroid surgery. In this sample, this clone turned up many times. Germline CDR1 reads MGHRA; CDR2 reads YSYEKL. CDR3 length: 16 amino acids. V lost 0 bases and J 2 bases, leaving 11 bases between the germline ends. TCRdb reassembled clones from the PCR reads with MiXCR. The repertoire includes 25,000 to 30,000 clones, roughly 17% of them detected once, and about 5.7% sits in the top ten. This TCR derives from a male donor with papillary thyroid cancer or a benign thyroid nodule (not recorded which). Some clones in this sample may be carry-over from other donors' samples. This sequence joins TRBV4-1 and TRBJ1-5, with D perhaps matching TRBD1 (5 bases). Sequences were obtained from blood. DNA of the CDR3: TGCGCCAGCAGCCAAGAACCGGGGGAAGGCAATCAGCCCCAGCATTTT. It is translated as CASSQEPGEGNQPQHF.